These 14 T cell receptor beta chains were all obtained from the same sample, sequenced in a study of blood T cell repertoires in COVID-19. Clones were sequenced by immunoSEQ multiplex PCR, and TCRdb holds only the in-frame ones, with some missing. Among about 85,000 clones listed, roughly 86% were seen once. Sample: peripheral blood. Receptor source: an elderly woman with acute or convalescent COVID-19.

This chain connects TRBV6-5 to TRBJ2-6; tentative D call: TRBD1 (5 bases). Trimming cost V 0 bases and J 0 bases, with 6 bases left between them. This CDR3 is 16 amino acids long. Germline loops: CDR1 MNHEY, CDR2 SVGAGI. The CDR3 is CASSYSRGSGANVLTF. DNA for the CDR3: TGTGCCAGCAGTTACTCTAGGGGCTCTGGGGCCAACGTCCTGACTTTC.

The chain joins TRBV5-6 to TRBJ1-2, with 8 bases that match TRBD1. With V trimmed by 2 bases and J by 9 bases, 3 bases remained unmatched. The length of the CDR3 is 12 residues. Germline CDR1 reads SGHDT; CDR2 reads YYEEEE. CDR3 in DNA: TGTGCCAGCAGCTTTGGACAGGGTAGCTACACCTTC. Protein: CASSFGQGSYTF.

The chain has TRBV7-9 and TRBJ2-3; TRBD2 matches at 13 bases. Germline CDR1 is SEHNR and CDR2 is FQNEAQ (reference sequence). Losses at the gene ends were 4 bases for V and 1 base for J; bases not matched to a gene: 2. The CDR3 is 16 amino acids. The CDR3 loop reads CASSSGLAGGTDTQYF. CDR3 in DNA: TGTGCCAGCAGCTCAGGACTAGCGGGGGGCACAGATACGCAGTATTTT.

The V gene is TRBV29-1, the J gene TRBJ2-1, with 7 bases matching TRBD2. J gave up 9 bases and V 6 bases, and 5 bases lay outside the gene matches. This CDR3 region has 11 residues. The germline V gene encodes CDR1 SQVTM and CDR2 ANQGSEA. The CDR3 loop reads CSVKPGGEQFF. The CDR3 DNA reads as TGCAGCGTGAAACCGGGGGGTGAGCAGTTCTTC.

This clone is a singleton in its sample. This rearrangement joins TRBV5-4 to TRBJ2-7; unclear D gene. Trimming took 1 base from V and 0 from J, leaving 11 bases between them. Germline V gene sequence: CDR1 SGHNT, CDR2 YYREEE (reference sequence). CDR3 length equals 15 residues. CDR3 coding DNA: TGTGCCAGCAGCTTGCAAACAGCCTACTCCTACGAGCAGTACTTC. It encodes CASSLQTAYSYEQYF.

This chain connects TRBV5-1 to TRBJ1-6; 10 bases are shared with TRBD1. This CDR3 has 14 amino acids. V shed 3 bases and J 6 bases; nucleotides not matched to a gene: 0. CDR1 is SGHRS and CDR2 is YFSETQ in the germline V gene. The CDR3 protein is CASSWDRGNSPLHF. The CDR3 bases are TGCGCCAGCAGCTGGGACAGGGGTAATTCACCCCTCCACTTT.

This clone was counted a single time. The gene calls are TRBV28 and TRBJ2-1; TRBD2 matches at 13 bases. The CDR3 sequence is 18 residues long. Germline trimming cut 3 bases from V and 6 bases from J; bases unmatched to any gene: 11. CDR1 MDHEN and CDR2 SYDVKM come from the germline V gene. CDR3 sequence reads: CASSFEGLAGKRSNEQFF. Here the CDR3 DNA reads TGTGCCAGCAGTTTCGAGGGACTAGCGGGAAAGCGTAGCAATGAGCAGTTCTTC.

V gene TRBV7-8 combines with J gene TRBJ1-1, with 9 bases matching TRBD1. The CDR3 has 15 residues. Per the germline V gene, CDR1 is SGHVS and CDR2 is FQNEAQ. V dropped 2 bases and J dropped 6; count of bases not matched to a gene: 7. CDR3 loop: CASSLLGQGVPEAFF. The CDR3 DNA reads as TGTGCCAGCAGCTTATTGGGACAGGGAGTCCCTGAAGCTTTCTTT.

V is TRBV13 and J is TRBJ2-3; 8 bases agree with TRBD2. CDR3 length equals 16 residues. V shed 5 bases and J 2 bases; nucleotides not matched to a gene: 9. Germline assignment: CDR1 PRHDT and CDR2 FYEKMQ (reference sequence). This CDR3 reads CASSAFGLANTDTQYF. CDR3 DNA sequence: TGTGCCAGCAGCGCGTTTGGACTAGCTAACACAGATACGCAGTATTTT.

The chain employs TRBV9 and TRBJ1-2; perhaps TRBD1 as D (5 bases). V lost 0 bases, J lost 4 bases, and 13 bases lay in between. The CDR3 is 15 residues long. The germline gives CDR1 SGDLS, CDR2 YYNGEE. This chain's CDR3 is CASSVDGGAVYGYTF. As DNA, the CDR3 is TGTGCCAGCAGCGTAGATGGAGGGGCCGTCTATGGCTACACCTTC.

DNA for the CDR3: TGTGCCAGCAGCCAAGAAGCTAGCTCTGGGGCCAACGTCCTGACTTTC. It codes for CASSQEASSGANVLTF. V is TRBV14 and J is TRBJ2-6, with D unclear. The CDR3 is made up of 16 amino acids. Germline CDR1 SGHDN, CDR2 FVKESK. V was pared by 0 bases and J by 0 bases, with 6 bases between. The whole variable domain, filled in from reference TRBV14 and TRBJ2-6, reads EAGVTQFPSHSVIEKGQTVTLRCDPISGHDNLYWYRRVMGKEIKFLLHFVKESKQDESGMPNNRFLAERTGGTYSTLKVQPAELEDSGVYFCASSQEASSGANVLTFGAGSRLTVL.

The V and J genes are TRBV5-1 and TRBJ1-5; 8 nucleotides align to TRBD1. This CDR3 comprises 14 residues. Germline-derived CDR1 and CDR2 are SGHRS and YFSETQ. V lost 4 bases, J lost 7 bases, and 7 bases stayed unmatched. CDR3 nucleotide sequence: TGCGCCAGCAGCCCACAGGGGGAAGGCCAGCCCCAGCATTTT. Residues: CASSPQGEGQPQHF.

This rearrangement joins TRBV7-9 to TRBJ2-3, with D unresolved. CDR1 is SEHNR, CDR2 FQNEAQ, per germline (reference sequence). V shed 4 bases and J shed 6 bases, with 17 bases lying between them. CDR3 length: 15 residues. The CDR3 DNA reads as TGTGCCAGCAGCTATAGCCAGCCCAAGGTCGATACGCAGTATTTT. This sequence encodes CASSYSQPKVDTQYF.

The chain uses TRBV9 and TRBJ2-1; maybe TRBD1 (6 bases). This CDR3 spans 15 amino acids. Trimming pared 0 bases from V and 4 bases from J, leaving 11 bases between. CDR1 is SGDLS, CDR2 YYNGEE, per germline. CDR3 sequence: CASSVGDIEYNEQFF. The CDR3 DNA is TGTGCCAGCAGCGTAGGGGACATCGAGTACAATGAGCAGTTCTTC.